This is a list of T cell receptor beta chains from one sample in a study of blood T cells in healthy people across ages. TCRdb independently ran MiXCR on the 5' RACE reads; one entry per CDR3 protein. The table records roughly 1,500,000 distinct CDR3 sequences, approximately 40% of them present only once. Material for sequencing was blood. These receptors were taken from a woman aged 18-35 years in good health. Both conserved end residues are part of each CDR3.

CDR3aa,v_gene,j_gene
CATSDFLDTKNEQFF,TRBV24-1,TRBJ2-1
CAISEGVHEQFF,TRBV10-3,TRBJ2-1
CASGPGTVGSATGELFF,TRBV12-5,TRBJ2-2
CASSYLGIGQGRNNEQFF,TRBV6-5,TRBJ2-1
CARRDPPGDIQYF,TRBV2,TRBJ2-4
CASRSSYNSPLHF,TRBV12-3/TRBV12-4,TRBJ1-6
CASSLTVAGIVSDNEQFF,TRBV5-1,TRBJ2-1
CASSRTGGHEQYF,TRBV6-5,TRBJ2-7
CASIYRPGIEEKLFF,TRBV12-3/TRBV12-4,TRBJ1-4
CASSHSSGGSLYNEQFF,TRBV7-8,TRBJ2-1
CATRDGLSSTDTQYF,TRBV24-1,TRBJ2-3
CARGGYRGDEQFF,TRBV7-9,TRBJ2-1
CASSQRGGGIGETQYF,TRBV3-1,TRBJ2-5
CSAPEGTVNSPLHF,TRBV20-1,TRBJ1-6
CTSSPSRIETQYF,TRBV11-2,TRBJ2-5
CASSEANRRDTQYF,TRBV2,TRBJ2-3
CSARESDEQYF,TRBV20-1,TRBJ2-7
CASSSATGGSYGYTF,TRBV13,TRBJ1-2
CASSLSLGGGNNEQFF,TRBV7-2,TRBJ2-1
CASSRISGTGTGTQYF,TRBV5-1,TRBJ2-3
CASSLLGPNHGYTF,TRBV3-1,TRBJ1-2
CAIGNSYEQYF,TRBV10-3,TRBJ2-7
CSASDGQSGPFF,TRBV20-1,TRBJ1-1
CAWYEKLFF,TRBV30,TRBJ1-4
CASSPDAGSNQPQHF,TRBV27,TRBJ1-5
CASSSDGVSADTQYF,TRBV5-1,TRBJ2-3
CASSYRADYGYTF,TRBV5-1,TRBJ1-2
CASSRWTGGYNEQYF,TRBV12-3/TRBV12-4,NA
CSARDQTRGIGEAFF,TRBV20-1,TRBJ1-1
CASSRPGGGIQETQYF,TRBV9,TRBJ2-5
CAISGGQGYNEQFF,TRBV10-3,TRBJ2-1
CASSEPGKHGYTF,TRBV25-1,TRBJ1-2
CASSPGPIQETQYF,TRBV6-5,TRBJ2-5
CASSHPGVYNEQYF,TRBV14,TRBJ2-7
CAWSPGGSYKEQFF,TRBV30,TRBJ2-1
CSASRGQGSHEQYF,TRBV20-1,TRBJ2-7
CASSQQVLLYEQYF,TRBV4-1,TRBJ2-7